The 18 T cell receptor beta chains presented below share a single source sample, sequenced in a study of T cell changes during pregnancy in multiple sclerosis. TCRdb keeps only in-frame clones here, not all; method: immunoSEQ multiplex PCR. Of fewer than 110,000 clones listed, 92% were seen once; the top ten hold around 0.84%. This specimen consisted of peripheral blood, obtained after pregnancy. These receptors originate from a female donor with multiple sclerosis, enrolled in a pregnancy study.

For the CDR3, the DNA is TGTGCCAGCTCACCCGGAGGACAGGGGGCGAGGAACACTGAAGCTTTCTTT. Translation: CASSPGGQGARNTEAFF. J is TRBJ1-1 and V is TRBV18; TRBD1 aligns across 11 bases. The germline CDR1 and CDR2 sequences are KGHSH and LQKENI. Trimming cost V 3 bases and J 1 base; bases outside gene matches: 7. This CDR3 is 17 amino acids long.

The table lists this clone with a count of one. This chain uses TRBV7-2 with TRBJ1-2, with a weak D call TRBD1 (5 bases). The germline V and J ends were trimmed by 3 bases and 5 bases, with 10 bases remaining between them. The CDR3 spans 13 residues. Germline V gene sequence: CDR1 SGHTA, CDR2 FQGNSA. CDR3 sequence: CASSLRQLYGYTF. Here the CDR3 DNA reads TGTGCCAGCAGCTTGCGACAGCTGTATGGCTACACCTTC.

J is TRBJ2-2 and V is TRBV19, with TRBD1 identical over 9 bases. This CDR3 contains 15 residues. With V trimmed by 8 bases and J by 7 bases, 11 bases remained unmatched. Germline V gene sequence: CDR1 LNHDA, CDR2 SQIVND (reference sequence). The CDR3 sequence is CASAVTGGIGGELFF. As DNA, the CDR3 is TGTGCCAGTGCTGTGACAGGGGGAATTGGCGGGGAGCTGTTTTTT.

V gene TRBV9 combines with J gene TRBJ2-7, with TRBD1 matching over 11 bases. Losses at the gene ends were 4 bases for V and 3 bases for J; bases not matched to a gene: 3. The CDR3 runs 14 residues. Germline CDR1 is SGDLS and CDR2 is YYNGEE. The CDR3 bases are TGTGCCAGCAGCCCGGGACAGGGGGACTACGAGCAGTACTTC. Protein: CASSPGQGDYEQYF.

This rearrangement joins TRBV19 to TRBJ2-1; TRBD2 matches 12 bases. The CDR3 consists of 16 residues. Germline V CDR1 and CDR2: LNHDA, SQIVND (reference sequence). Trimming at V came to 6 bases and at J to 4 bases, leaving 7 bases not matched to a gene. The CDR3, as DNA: TGTGCCAGTAGCCCCGGACTAGCGGGAACATACAATGAGCAGTTCTTC. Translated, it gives CASSPGLAGTYNEQFF.

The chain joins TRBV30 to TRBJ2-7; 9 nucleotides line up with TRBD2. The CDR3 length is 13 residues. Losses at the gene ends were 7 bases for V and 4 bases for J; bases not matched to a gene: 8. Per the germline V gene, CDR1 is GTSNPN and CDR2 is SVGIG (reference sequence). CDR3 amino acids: CASTRTSDYEQYF. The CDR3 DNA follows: TGTGCCTCCACCAGGACTAGCGATTACGAGCAGTACTTC.

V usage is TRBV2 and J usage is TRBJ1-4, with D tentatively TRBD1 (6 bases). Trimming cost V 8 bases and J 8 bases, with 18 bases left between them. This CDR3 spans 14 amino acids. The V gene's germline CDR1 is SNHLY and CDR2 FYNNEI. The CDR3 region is CASGEGGAEEKLFF. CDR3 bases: TGTGCCAGCGGGGAGGGGGGCGCGGAAGAAAAACTGTTTTTT.

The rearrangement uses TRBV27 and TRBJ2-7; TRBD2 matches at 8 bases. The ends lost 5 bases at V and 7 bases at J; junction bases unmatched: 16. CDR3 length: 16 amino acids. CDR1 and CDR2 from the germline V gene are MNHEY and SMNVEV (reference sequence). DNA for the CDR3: TGTGCCAGCAGTCCACTTGAGATAGCGGGATCGGGAGAGCAGTACTTC. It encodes CASSPLEIAGSGEQYF.

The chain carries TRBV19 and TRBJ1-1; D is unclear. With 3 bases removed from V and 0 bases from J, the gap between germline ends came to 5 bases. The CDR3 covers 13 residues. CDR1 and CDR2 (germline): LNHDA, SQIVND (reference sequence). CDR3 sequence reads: CASSMSLNTEAFF. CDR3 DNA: TGTGCCAGTAGTATGAGCTTGAACACTGAAGCTTTCTTT.

The CDR3 loop reads CASRQEETQYF. Written as DNA, the CDR3 is TGTGCCAGCAGACAGGAAGAGACCCAGTACTTC. The chain uses TRBV2 and TRBJ2-5; a weak D match, TRBD1 (5 bases). Germline CDR1 reads SNHLY; CDR2 reads FYNNEI. The CDR3 runs to 11 residues. V lost 6 bases, J lost 3 bases, and 5 bases lay in between.

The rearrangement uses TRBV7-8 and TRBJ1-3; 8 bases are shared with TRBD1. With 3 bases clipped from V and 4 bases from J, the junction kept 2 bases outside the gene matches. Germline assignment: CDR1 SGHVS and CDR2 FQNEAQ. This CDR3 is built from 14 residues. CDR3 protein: CASSLGTGGNTIYF. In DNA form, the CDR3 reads TGTGCCAGCAGCTTGGGGACAGGCGGAAACACCATATATTTT.

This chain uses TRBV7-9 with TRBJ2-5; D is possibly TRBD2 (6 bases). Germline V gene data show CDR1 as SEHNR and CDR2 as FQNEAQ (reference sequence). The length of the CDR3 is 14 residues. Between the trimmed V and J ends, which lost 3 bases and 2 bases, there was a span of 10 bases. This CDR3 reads CASSFGGAQETQYF. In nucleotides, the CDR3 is TGTGCCAGCAGCTTTGGCGGGGCACAAGAGACCCAGTACTTC.

This chain's CDR3 is CASSVAAGISYEQYF. The CDR3 nucleotides are TGTGCCAGCAGCGTAGCAGCGGGGATCTCCTACGAGCAGTACTTC. V is TRBV9 and J is TRBJ2-7, with 7 nucleotides matching TRBD2. Germline CDR1 SGDLS, CDR2 YYNGEE. The J segment lost 0 bases and the V segment lost 0 bases, leaving 3 bases of the junction unmatched. This CDR3 is 15 amino acids long.

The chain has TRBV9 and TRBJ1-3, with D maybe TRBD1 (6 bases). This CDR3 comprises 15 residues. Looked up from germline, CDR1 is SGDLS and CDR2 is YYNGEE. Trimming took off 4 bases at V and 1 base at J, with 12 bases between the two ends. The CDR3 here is CASSPQGLSGNTIYF. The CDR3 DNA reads TGTGCCAGCAGCCCCCAGGGGCTTTCTGGAAACACCATATATTTT.

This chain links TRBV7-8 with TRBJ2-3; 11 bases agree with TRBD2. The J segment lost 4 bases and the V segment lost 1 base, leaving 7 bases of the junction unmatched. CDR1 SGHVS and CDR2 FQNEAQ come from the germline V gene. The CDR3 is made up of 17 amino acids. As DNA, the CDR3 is TGTGCCAGCAGCTTAGAGGTAGCGGGGGGGCTCCCAGATACGCAGTATTTT. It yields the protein CASSLEVAGGLPDTQYF. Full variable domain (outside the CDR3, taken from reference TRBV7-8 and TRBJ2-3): GAGVSQSPRYKVAKRGQDVALRCDPISGHVSLFWYQQALGQGPEFLTYFQNEAQLDKSGLPSDRFFAERPEGSVSTLKIQRTQQEDSAVYLCASSLEVAGGLPDTQYFGPGTRLTVL.

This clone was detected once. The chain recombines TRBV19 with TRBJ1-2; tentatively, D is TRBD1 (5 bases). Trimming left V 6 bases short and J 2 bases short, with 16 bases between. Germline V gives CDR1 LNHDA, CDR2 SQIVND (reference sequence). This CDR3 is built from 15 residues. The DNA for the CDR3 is TGTGCCAGTAGACCACCCCAGGGAACAAACTATGGCTACACCTTC. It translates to CASRPPQGTNYGYTF.

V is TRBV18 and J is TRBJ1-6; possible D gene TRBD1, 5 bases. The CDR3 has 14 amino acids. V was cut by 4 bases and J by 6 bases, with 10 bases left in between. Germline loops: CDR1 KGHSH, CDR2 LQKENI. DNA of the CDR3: TGTGCCAGCTCACAGACAGCGTCTAATTCACCCCTCCACTTT. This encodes CASSQTASNSPLHF.

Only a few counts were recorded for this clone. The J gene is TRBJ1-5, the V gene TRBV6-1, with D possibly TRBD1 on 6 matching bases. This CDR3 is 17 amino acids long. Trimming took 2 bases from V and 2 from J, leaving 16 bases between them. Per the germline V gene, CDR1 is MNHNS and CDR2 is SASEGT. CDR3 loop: CASSERMGGLGNQPQHF. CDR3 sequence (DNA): TGTGCCAGCAGTGAAAGAATGGGGGGGCTTGGCAATCAGCCCCAGCATTTT.